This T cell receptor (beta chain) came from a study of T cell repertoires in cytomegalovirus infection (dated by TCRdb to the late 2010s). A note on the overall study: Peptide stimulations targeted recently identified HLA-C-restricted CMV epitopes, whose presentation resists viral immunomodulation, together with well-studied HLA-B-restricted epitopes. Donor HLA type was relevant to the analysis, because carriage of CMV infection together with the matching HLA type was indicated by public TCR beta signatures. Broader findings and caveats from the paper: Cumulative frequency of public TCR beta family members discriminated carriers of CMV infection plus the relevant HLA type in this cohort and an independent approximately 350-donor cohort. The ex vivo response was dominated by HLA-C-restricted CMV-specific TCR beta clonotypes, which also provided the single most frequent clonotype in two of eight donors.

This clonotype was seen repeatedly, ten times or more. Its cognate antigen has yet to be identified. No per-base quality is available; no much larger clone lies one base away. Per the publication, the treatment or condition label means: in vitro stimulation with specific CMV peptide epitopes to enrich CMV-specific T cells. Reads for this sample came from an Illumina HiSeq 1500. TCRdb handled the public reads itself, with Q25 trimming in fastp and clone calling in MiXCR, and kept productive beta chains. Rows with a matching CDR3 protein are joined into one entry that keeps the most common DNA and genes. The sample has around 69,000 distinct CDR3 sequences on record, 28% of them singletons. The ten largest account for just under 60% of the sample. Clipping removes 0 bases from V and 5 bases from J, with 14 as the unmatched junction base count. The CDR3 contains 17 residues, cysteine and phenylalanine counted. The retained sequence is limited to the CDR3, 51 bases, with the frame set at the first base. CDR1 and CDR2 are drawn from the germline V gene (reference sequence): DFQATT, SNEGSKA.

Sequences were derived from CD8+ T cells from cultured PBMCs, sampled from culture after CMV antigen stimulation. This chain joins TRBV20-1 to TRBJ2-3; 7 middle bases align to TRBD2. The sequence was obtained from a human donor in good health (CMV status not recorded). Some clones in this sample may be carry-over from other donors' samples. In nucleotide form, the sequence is TGCAGTGCTAGAGATCGGTCCGCATTAGGGAGGGGAGATACGCAGTATTTT. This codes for CSARDRSALGRGDTQYF.